Sequencing of this TCR beta chain was carried out in a study of human thymus T cells. Turning to this clone: Antigen specificity is unknown.

Congenital heart defects were the reason for the corrective surgery that the donors, healthy Finnish infants, were having. Genomic DNA was extracted from every available blood leukocyte. This table comes from immunoSEQ multiplex PCR, and its TCRdb copy is limited to in-frame clones, with some not included. The data contain 54,000 or so clones, 85% to 95% of them singletons. Looked up from germline, CDR1 is SEHNR and CDR2 is FQNEAQ (reference sequence). Germline trimming cut 5 bases from V and 9 bases from J; bases unmatched to any gene: 11. CDR3 size: 15 residues. Study-wide findings and caveats: What appeared biased in thymic and blood repertoires was the usage of V and J genes.

Sequencing input: blood. The sequence derives from a boy under three years old with a congenital heart defect but otherwise immunologically healthy. V gene TRBV7-9 combines with J gene TRBJ1-4; 8 bases are a match to TRBD1. The CDR3 reads CASSQRDRSNQKLFF. The CDR3 region has the DNA TGTGCCAGCAGCCAAAGGGACAGGTCGAATCAAAAACTGTTTTTT. Combining the CDR3 with reference TRBV7-9 and TRBJ1-4 gives the whole variable domain DTGVSQNPRHKITKRGQNVTFRCDPISEHNRLYWYRQTLGQGPEFLTYFQNEAQLEKSRLLSDRFSAERPKGSFSTLEIQRTEQGDSAMYLCASSQRDRSNQKLFFGSGTQLSVL.